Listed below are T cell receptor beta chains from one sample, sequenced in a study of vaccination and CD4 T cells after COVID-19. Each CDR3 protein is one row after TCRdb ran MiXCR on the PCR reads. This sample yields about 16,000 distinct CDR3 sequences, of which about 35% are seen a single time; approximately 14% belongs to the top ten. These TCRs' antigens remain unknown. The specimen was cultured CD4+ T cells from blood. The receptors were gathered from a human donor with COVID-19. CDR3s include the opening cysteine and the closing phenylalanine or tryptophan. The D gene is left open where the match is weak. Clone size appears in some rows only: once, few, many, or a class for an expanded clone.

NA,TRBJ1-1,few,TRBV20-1,CSARTNAKREAFF,TGCAGTGCGCGGACGAATGCTAAGCGGGAAGCTTTCTTT
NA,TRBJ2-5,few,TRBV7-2,CASRTPGQETQYF,TGTGCCAGCAGGACCCCCGGGCAAGAGACCCAGTACTTC
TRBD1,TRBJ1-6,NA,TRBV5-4,CASSGDRGQSPLHF,TGTGCCAGCAGCGGGGACAGGGGGCAATCACCCCTCCACTTT
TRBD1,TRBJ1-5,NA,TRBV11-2,CASSSNLQGSGQPQHF,TGTGCCAGCAGCTCGAATTTACAGGGGTCAGGCCAGCCCCAGCATTTT
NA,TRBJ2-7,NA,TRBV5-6,CASSSNPATDYEQYF,TGTGCCAGCAGCTCGAACCCGGCGACGGACTACGAGCAGTACTTC
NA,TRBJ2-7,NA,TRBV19,CASSITPTSYEQYF,TGTGCCAGTAGTATAACCCCTACATCCTACGAGCAGTACTTC
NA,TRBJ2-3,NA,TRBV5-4,CASSRLEDTQYF,TGTGCCAGCAGCCGTTTAGAAGATACGCAGTATTTT
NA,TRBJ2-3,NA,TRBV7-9,CASSSMGTDTQYF,TGTGCCAGCAGTTCTATGGGGACAGATACGCAGTATTTT
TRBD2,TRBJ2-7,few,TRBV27,CASRTSGGSSYEQYF,TGTGCCAGCAGGACTAGCGGGGGGAGCTCCTACGAGCAGTACTTC
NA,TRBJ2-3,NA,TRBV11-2,CASSFGLGPQNTQYF,TGTGCCAGCAGCTTCGGGCTCGGCCCACAGAATACGCAGTATTTT